The 21 T cell receptor beta chains given below trace back to one sample, sequenced in a study of blood T cell repertoires in COVID-19. This table comes from immunoSEQ multiplex PCR, and its TCRdb copy is limited to in-frame clones, with some not included. The profile covers 300,000 to 450,000 clones, with 80% to 90% appearing a single time and roughly 0.99% taken by the ten largest. Sequencing input: PBMCs or T cells enriched from blood (not recorded which). These receptors were obtained from a man aged 18 to 30 who had recovered from COVID-19.

In its sample, this clone was seen once. The V call is TRBV3-1 (or the pseudogene TRBV3-2), the J call TRBJ2-5; tentative D call: TRBD2 (6 bases). Per the germline V gene, CDR1 is LGHDT and CDR2 is YNNKEL (reference sequence). The CDR3 sequence is 13 residues long. Trimming left V 0 bases short and J 5 bases short, with 7 bases between. CDR3 amino acids: CASSQEGLETQYF. Written as DNA, the CDR3 is TGTGCCAGCAGCCAAGAGGGACTTGAGACCCAGTACTTC.

The rearrangement links TRBV6-2 or TRBV6-3 to TRBJ2-7; no definite D call. Trimming stripped 8 bases from V and 3 bases from J, with 14 bases between. Per germline, CDR1 MNHEY and CDR2 SVGEGT. The CDR3 is 13 amino acids. CDR3 nucleotide sequence: TGTGCCAGCCGCCACCGCAGAAGCTACGAGCAGTACTTC. Amino acid sequence: CASRHRRSYEQYF.

The V call is TRBV28, the J call TRBJ1-1; TRBD1 agrees at 10 bases. The CDR3 extends over 18 amino acids. Losses at the gene ends were 5 bases for V and 11 bases for J; bases not matched to a gene: 23. CDR1 MDHEN and CDR2 SYDVKM come from the germline V gene. The CDR3 DNA follows: TGTGCCAGCAGTCCACGCATCGGGACAGGGGATAGTTTCGTTCGCGCTTTCTTT. Translation gives CASSPRIGTGDSFVRAFF.

J is TRBJ1-1 and V is TRBV25-1, with D unclear. Trimming left V 1 base short and J 8 bases short, with 14 bases between. The CDR3 extends over 14 amino acids. Germline V lookup: CDR1 MGHDK, CDR2 SYGVNS. For the CDR3, the DNA is TGTGCCAGCAGTGAATCGGTAGGACTACGAGAAGCTTTCTTT. Amino acids: CASSESVGLREAFF. The full variable domain, with the rest looked up from reference TRBV25-1 and TRBJ1-1, is EADIYQTPRYLVIGTGKKITLECSQTMGHDKMYWYQQDPGMELHLIHYSYGVNSTEKGDLSSESTVSRIRTEHFPLTLESARPSHTSQYLCASSESVGLREAFFGQGTRLTVV.

This clone appeared a single time. The CDR3 region is CASSMGLAGGRGNEQFF. The CDR3 DNA is TGTGCCAGCAGCATGGGACTAGCGGGAGGGCGAGGGAATGAGCAGTTCTTC. The chain has TRBV7-3 and TRBJ2-1; 16 bases are a match to TRBD2. The junction had 8 bases not matched to a gene; V was cut back by 5 bases and J by 7 bases. CDR1 is SGHTA and CDR2 is FQGTGA in the germline V gene. This CDR3 region has 17 residues.

The rearrangement joins TRBV5-4 to TRBJ2-1; a weak D match, TRBD2 (6 bases). V was trimmed by 4 bases and J by 8 bases, leaving 22 bases between them. Germline lookup yields CDR1 SGHNT and CDR2 YYREEE (reference sequence). The CDR3 consists of 16 residues. Here the CDR3 DNA reads TGTGCCAGCAGCCCGGGCGGGACTGGGTCGTTGGATGAGCAGTTCTTC. Amino acid sequence: CASSPGGTGSLDEQFF.

The chain carries TRBV28 and TRBJ2-7; 7 bases agree with TRBD2. The CDR3 is 14 amino acids. The germline CDR1 and CDR2 sequences are MDHEN and SYDVKM. Trimming cost V 3 bases and J 5 bases; bases outside gene matches: 7. The CDR3 reads CASSFGGSPHEQYF. The CDR3 DNA is TGTGCCAGCAGTTTCGGCGGGAGTCCCCACGAGCAGTACTTC.

The chain links TRBV27 to TRBJ2-7; 8 bases fit TRBD1. Germline trimming cut 6 bases from V and 4 bases from J; bases unmatched to any gene: 2. The germline V gene encodes CDR1 MNHEY and CDR2 SMNVEV (reference sequence). This CDR3 has 12 amino acids. The CDR3 loop is CASRDRAYEQYF. CDR3 sequence (DNA): TGTGCCAGCAGGGACAGGGCATACGAGCAGTACTTC.

The V and J genes are TRBV2 and TRBJ2-7; 7 positions agree with TRBD1. The junction had 14 bases not matched to a gene; V was cut back by 3 bases and J by 3 bases. Germline V gene data show CDR1 as SNHLY and CDR2 as FYNNEI. This CDR3 comprises 17 residues. In DNA form, the CDR3 reads TGTGCCAGCAGTGAGGGGCCCGGGACAGCCTTTTTCTACGAGCAGTACTTC. Its translation is CASSEGPGTAFFYEQYF.

The gene calls are TRBV13 and TRBJ2-7; 10 nucleotides agree with TRBD2. This CDR3 region has 15 residues. V lost 0 bases, J lost 8 bases, and 7 bases stayed unmatched. Germline-derived CDR1 and CDR2 are PRHDT and FYEKMQ (reference sequence). CDR3 DNA: TGTGCCAGCAGCTTAGGGCTAGCGGGAGTATTTCAGCAGTACTTC. Translating gives CASSLGLAGVFQQYF.

V and J are TRBV7-9 and TRBJ2-7, with D unclear. Looked up from germline, CDR1 is SEHNR and CDR2 is FQNEAQ (reference sequence). Trimming took off 6 bases at V and 6 bases at J, with 9 bases between the two ends. CDR3 length: 11 residues. The CDR3 protein is CASSTEAEQYF. CDR3 DNA: TGTGCCAGCAGTACCGAGGCCGAGCAGTACTTC.

The chain carries TRBV28 and TRBJ1-2, with D uncertain. V lost 5 bases and J lost 2, with 18 bases in between. The germline V gene has CDR1 MDHEN and CDR2 SYDVKM. The CDR3 extends over 16 amino acids. The CDR3 spells CASSPPAGGRNYGYTF. The CDR3 nucleotides are TGTGCCAGCAGTCCCCCCGCGGGAGGAAGAAACTATGGCTACACCTTC.

This chain uses TRBV19 with TRBJ2-1, with 8 bases matching TRBD1. The ends lost 6 bases at V and 0 bases at J; junction bases unmatched: 7. CDR3 size: 16 residues. Germline CDR1 and CDR2: LNHDA and SQIVND (reference sequence). CDR3 coding DNA: TGTGCCAGTAGCCCCATTGGACAGGGCTCCTACAATGAGCAGTTCTTC. As protein: CASSPIGQGSYNEQFF.

This chain links TRBV4-2 with TRBJ2-1, with D possibly TRBD2 on 6 matching bases. Trimming cost V 4 bases and J 0 bases, with 13 bases left between them. CDR3 size: 16 residues. Germline lookup yields CDR1 LGHNA and CDR2 YNFKEQ. CDR3 in amino acids: CASSLRLDRSYNEQFF. The CDR3 nucleotides are TGTGCCAGCAGCCTTCGACTAGATCGCTCCTACAATGAGCAGTTCTTC.

V and J are TRBV7-2 and TRBJ2-1, with 7 bases identical to TRBD2. The germline V gene has CDR1 SGHTA and CDR2 FQGNSA. This CDR3 has 14 amino acids. The ends lost 3 bases at V and 4 bases at J; junction bases unmatched: 3. The CDR3 loop is CASSLASGYNEQFF. DNA for the CDR3: TGTGCCAGCAGCTTGGCTAGCGGTTACAATGAGCAGTTCTTC.

The rearrangement uses TRBV7-2 and TRBJ2-7, with no clear D. The CDR3 contains 14 residues. Deletions cut 1 base from V and 2 bases from J, with 9 bases between. Looked up from germline, CDR1 is SGHTA and CDR2 is FQGNSA. The CDR3 DNA follows: TGTGCCAGCAGCTTAGTACCCCTAACCTACGAGCAGTACTTC. Residues: CASSLVPLTYEQYF.

The rearrangement links TRBV2 to TRBJ1-6; TRBD1 agrees at 11 bases. This CDR3 region has 15 residues. Germline V gives CDR1 SNHLY, CDR2 FYNNEI. Trimming cost V 6 bases and J 10 bases; bases outside gene matches: 8. The CDR3 region is CASSINGQGASPLHF. CDR3 DNA sequence: TGTGCCAGCAGCATAAATGGACAGGGGGCCTCACCCCTCCACTTT.

The chain has TRBV4-1 and TRBJ1-6; no reliable D call. This CDR3 has 17 amino acids. V lost 4 bases and J 0 bases, leaving 13 bases between the germline ends. Per the germline V gene, CDR1 is MGHRA and CDR2 is YSYEKL. Written as DNA, the CDR3 is TGCGCCAGCAGCCGACCAGACTCAAGCTCCTATAATTCACCCCTCCACTTT. Translation: CASSRPDSSSYNSPLHF.

The V call is TRBV18, the J call TRBJ1-5; TRBD1 is a possible D gene (5 bases). Germline CDR1 and CDR2: KGHSH and LQKENI. Trimming pared 0 bases from V and 4 bases from J, leaving 7 bases between. This CDR3 is 14 amino acids long. Here the CDR3 reads CASSPPSGNQPQHF. The CDR3 nucleotides read TGTGCCAGCTCACCACCTTCAGGGAATCAGCCCCAGCATTTT.

The V gene is TRBV5-4, the J gene TRBJ2-3; no definite D call. V lost 3 bases, J lost 3 bases, and 11 bases lay in between. The CDR3 runs to 14 residues. The V gene's germline CDR1 is SGHNT and CDR2 YYREEE (reference sequence). The CDR3 reads CASSSDFTTDTQYF. In DNA form, the CDR3 reads TGTGCCAGCAGCTCCGACTTCACGACAGATACGCAGTATTTT.

The rearrangement links TRBV28 to TRBJ2-2, with 9 bases matching TRBD1. V shed 11 bases and J 4 bases; nucleotides not matched to a gene: 11. This CDR3 has 15 amino acids. CDR1 is MDHEN and CDR2 is SYDVKM in the germline V gene. CDR3 sequence: CAGSTGGAGTGELFF. In nucleotides, the CDR3 is TGTGCCGGCTCAACAGGGGGCGCGGGCACCGGGGAGCTGTTTTTT.